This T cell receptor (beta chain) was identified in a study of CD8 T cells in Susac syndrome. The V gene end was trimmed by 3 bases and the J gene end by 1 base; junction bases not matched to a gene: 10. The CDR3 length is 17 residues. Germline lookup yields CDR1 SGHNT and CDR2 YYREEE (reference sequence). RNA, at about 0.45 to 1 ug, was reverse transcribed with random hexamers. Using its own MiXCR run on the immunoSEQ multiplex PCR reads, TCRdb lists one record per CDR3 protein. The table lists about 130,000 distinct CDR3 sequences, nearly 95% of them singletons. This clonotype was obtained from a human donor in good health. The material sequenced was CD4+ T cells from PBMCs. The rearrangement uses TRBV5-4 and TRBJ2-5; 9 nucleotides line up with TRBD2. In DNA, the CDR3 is TGTGCCAGCAGCTACCGGGCACTAGCGGGTAGCCAAGAGACCCAGTACTTC. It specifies CASSYRALAGSQETQYF.